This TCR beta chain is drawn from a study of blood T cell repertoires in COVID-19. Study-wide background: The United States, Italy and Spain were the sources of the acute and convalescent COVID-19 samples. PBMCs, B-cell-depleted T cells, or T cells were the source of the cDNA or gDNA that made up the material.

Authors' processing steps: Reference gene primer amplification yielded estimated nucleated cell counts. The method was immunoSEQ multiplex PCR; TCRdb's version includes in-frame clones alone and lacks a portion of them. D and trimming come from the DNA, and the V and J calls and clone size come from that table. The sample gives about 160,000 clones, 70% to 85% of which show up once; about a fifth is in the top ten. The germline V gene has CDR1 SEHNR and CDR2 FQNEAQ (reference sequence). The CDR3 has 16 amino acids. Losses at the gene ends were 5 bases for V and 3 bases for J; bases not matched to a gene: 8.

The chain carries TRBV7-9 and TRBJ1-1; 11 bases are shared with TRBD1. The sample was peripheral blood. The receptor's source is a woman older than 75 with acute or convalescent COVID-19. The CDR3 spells CASSRGDRGLDTEAFF. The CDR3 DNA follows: TGTGCCAGCAGCAGGGGGGACAGGGGGTTAGACACTGAAGCTTTCTTT.